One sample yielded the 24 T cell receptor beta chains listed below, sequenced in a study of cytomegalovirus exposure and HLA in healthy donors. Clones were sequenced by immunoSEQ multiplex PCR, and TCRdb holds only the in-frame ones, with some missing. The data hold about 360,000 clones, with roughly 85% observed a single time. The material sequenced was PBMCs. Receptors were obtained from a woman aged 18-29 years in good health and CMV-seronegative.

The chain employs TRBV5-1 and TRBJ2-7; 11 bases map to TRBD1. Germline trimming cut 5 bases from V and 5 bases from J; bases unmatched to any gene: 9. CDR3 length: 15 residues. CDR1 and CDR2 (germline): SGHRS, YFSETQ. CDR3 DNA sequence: TGCGCCAGCAGATACACCGGGACAGGGGGTGACGAGCAGTACTTC. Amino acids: CASRYTGTGGDEQYF.

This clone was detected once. CDR3 coding DNA: TGTGCCAGCTCACCACCGTCAGGGACAGATACGCAGTATTTT. It encodes CASSPPSGTDTQYF. The V gene is TRBV18, the J gene TRBJ2-3; D might be TRBD1 (5 bases). The V gene lost 0 bases and the J gene lost 3 bases, with 7 bases spanning the gap. The CDR3 contains 14 residues. Germline-derived CDR1 and CDR2 are KGHSH and LQKENI.

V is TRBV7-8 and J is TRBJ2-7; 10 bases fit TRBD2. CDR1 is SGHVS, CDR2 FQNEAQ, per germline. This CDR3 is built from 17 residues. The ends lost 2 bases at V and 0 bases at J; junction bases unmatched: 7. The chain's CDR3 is CASSLPRAGGDSYEQYF. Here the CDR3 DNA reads TGTGCCAGCAGCTTACCCCGAGCGGGAGGGGACTCCTACGAGCAGTACTTC.

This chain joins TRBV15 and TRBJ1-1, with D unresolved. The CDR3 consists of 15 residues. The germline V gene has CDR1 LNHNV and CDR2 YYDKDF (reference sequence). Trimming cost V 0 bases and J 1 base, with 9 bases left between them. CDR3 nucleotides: TGTGCCACCAGCAGAGACGGGGTGGGGAACACTGAAGCTTTCTTT. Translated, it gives CATSRDGVGNTEAFF. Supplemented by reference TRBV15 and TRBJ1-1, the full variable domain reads DAMVIQNPRYQVTQFGKPVTLSCSQTLNHNVMYWYQQKSSQAPKLLFHYYDKDFNNEADTPDNFQSRRPNTSFCFLDIRSPGLGDTAMYLCATSRDGVGNTEAFFGQGTRLTVV.

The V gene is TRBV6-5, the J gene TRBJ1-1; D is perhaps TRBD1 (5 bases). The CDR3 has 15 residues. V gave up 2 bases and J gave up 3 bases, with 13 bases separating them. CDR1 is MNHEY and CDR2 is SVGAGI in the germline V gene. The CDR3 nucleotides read TGTGCCAGCAGTTACAGCCCAGGGTTGGACACTGAAGCTTTCTTT. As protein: CASSYSPGLDTEAFF.

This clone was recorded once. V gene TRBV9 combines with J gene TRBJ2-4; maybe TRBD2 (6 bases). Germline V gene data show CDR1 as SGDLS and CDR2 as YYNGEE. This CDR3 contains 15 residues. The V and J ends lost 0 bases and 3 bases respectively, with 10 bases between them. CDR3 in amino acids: CASSVGGGHKNIQYF. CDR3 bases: TGTGCCAGCAGCGTAGGAGGAGGGCACAAAAACATTCAGTACTTC. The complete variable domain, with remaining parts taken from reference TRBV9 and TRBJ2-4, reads DSGVTQTPKHLITATGQRVTLRCSPRSGDLSVYWYQQSLDQGLQFLIQYYNGEERAKGNILERFSAQQFPDLHSELNLSSLELGDSALYFCASSVGGGHKNIQYFGAGTRLSVL.

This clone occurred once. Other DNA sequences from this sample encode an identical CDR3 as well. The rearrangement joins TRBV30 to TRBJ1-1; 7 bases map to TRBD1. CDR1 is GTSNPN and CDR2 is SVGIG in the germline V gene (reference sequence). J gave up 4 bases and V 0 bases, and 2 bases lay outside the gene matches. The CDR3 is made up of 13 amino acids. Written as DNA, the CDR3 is TGTGCCTGGAGTGTATCAGGGGGCACTGAAGCTTTCTTT. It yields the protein CAWSVSGGTEAFF.

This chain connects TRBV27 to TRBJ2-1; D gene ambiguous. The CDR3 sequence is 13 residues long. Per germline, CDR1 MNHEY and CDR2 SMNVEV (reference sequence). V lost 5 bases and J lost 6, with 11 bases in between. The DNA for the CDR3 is TGTGCCAGCAGTCCCTATACGGGCAATGAGCAGTTCTTC. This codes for CASSPYTGNEQFF.

CDR3 bases: TGTGCCAGCAGTCCAGGGGGAGGCGGGGCCAACAATGAGCAGTTCTTC. Translating it yields CASSPGGGGANNEQFF. This chain uses TRBV27 with TRBJ2-1; TRBD1 might be the D (7 bases). Germline CDR1 MNHEY, CDR2 SMNVEV (reference sequence). V shed 5 bases and J shed 5 bases, with 19 bases lying between them. The CDR3 has 16 residues.

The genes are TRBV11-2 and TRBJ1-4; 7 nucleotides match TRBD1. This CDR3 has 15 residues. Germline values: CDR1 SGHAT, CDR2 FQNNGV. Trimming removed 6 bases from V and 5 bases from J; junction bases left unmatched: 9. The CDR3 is CASSVRGRGNEKLFF. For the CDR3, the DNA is TGTGCCAGCAGTGTGAGGGGGCGGGGAAATGAAAAACTGTTTTTT.

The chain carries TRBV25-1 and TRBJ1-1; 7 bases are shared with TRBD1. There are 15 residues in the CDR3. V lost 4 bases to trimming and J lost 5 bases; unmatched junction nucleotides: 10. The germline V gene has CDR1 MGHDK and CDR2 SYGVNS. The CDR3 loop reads CASSAYTGVGTEAFF. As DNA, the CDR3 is TGTGCCAGCAGTGCCTACACAGGGGTTGGTACTGAAGCTTTCTTT.

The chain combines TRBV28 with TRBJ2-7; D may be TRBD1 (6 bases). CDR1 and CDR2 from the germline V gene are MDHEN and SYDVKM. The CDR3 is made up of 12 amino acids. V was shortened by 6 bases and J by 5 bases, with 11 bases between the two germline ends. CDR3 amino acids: CASRGTLHEQYF. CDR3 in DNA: TGTGCCAGCAGGGGGACACTCCACGAGCAGTACTTC.

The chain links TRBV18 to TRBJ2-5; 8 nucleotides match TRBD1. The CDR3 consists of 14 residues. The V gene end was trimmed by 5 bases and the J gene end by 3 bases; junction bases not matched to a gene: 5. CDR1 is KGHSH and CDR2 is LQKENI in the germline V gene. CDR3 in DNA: TGTGCCAGCTCAGGTTTGGACAGGGAAGAGACCCAGTACTTC. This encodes CASSGLDREETQYF.

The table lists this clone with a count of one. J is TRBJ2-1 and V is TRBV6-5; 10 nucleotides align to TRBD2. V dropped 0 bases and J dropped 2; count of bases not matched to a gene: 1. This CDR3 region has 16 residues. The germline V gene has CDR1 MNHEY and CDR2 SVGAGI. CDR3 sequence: CASSYSGTSAYNEQFF. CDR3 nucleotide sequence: TGTGCCAGCAGTTACTCCGGGACTAGCGCCTACAATGAGCAGTTCTTC.

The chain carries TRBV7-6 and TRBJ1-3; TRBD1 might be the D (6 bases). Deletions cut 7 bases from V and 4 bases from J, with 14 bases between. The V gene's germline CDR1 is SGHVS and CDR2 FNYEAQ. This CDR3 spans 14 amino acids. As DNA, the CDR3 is TGTGCCAGCATCCCGGGGGGCGCGGGAAACACCATATATTTT. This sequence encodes CASIPGGAGNTIYF.

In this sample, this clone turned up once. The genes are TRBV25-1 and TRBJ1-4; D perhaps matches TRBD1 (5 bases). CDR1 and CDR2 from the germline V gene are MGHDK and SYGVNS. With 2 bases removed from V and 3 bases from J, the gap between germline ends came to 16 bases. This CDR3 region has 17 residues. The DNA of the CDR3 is TGTGCCAGCAGTGAACCTCACCGGGGGAGGGCTAATGAAAAACTGTTTTTT. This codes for CASSEPHRGRANEKLFF.

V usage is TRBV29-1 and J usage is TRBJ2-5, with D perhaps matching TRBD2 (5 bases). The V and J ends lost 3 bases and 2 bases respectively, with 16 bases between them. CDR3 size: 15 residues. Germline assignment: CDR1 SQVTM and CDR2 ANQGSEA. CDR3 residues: CSVEVDFTKQETQYF. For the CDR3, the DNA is TGCAGCGTTGAGGTGGACTTCACGAAGCAAGAGACCCAGTACTTC.

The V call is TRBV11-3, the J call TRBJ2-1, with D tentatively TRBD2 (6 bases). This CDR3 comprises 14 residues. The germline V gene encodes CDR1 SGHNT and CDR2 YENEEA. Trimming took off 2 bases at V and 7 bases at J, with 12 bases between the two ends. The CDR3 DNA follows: TGTGCCAGCAGCTTACCCGGGAGCGGGAATGAGCAGTTCTTC. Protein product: CASSLPGSGNEQFF.

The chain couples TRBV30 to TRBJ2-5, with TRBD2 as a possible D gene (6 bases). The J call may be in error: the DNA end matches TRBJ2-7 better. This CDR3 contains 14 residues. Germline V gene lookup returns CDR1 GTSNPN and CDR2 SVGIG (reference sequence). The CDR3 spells CAWRTGTGESEQYF. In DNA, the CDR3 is TGTGCCTGGAGGACCGGGACGGGGGAGTCCGAGCAGTACTTC.

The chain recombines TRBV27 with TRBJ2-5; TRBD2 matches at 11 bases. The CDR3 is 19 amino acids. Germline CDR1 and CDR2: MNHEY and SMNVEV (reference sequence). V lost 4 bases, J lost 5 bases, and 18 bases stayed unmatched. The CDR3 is CASSSSFAPGLAVGETQYF. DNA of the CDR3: TGTGCCAGCAGTTCCTCCTTTGCCCCGGGACTAGCGGTAGGCGAGACCCAGTACTTC.

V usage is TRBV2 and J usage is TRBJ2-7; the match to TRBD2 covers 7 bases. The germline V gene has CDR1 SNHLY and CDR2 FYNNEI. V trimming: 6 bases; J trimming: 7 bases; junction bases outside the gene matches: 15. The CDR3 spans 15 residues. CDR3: CASSAGEGHYEEQYF. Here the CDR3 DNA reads TGTGCCAGCAGCGCGGGAGAGGGGCACTACGAGGAGCAGTACTTC.

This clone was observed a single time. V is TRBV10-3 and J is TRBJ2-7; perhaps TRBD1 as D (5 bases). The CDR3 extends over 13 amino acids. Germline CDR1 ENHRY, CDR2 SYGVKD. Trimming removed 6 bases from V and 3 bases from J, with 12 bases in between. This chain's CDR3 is CAIRIQESYEQYF. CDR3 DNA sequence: TGTGCCATCAGGATACAGGAGAGCTACGAGCAGTACTTC.

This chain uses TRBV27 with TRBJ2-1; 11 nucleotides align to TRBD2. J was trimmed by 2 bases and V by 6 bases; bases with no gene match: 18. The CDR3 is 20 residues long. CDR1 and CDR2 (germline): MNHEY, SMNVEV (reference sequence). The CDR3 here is CASSFWGSGRADGPYNEQFF. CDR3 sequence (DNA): TGTGCCAGCAGCTTCTGGGGTAGCGGGAGGGCCGATGGCCCCTACAATGAGCAGTTCTTC.

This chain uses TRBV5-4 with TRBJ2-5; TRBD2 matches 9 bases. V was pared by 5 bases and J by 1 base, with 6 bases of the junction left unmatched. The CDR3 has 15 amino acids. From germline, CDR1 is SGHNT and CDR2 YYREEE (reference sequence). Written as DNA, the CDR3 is TGTGCCAGCAGGTCAGCGGGGGGCCTCCAAGAGACCCAGTACTTC. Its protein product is CASRSAGGLQETQYF.